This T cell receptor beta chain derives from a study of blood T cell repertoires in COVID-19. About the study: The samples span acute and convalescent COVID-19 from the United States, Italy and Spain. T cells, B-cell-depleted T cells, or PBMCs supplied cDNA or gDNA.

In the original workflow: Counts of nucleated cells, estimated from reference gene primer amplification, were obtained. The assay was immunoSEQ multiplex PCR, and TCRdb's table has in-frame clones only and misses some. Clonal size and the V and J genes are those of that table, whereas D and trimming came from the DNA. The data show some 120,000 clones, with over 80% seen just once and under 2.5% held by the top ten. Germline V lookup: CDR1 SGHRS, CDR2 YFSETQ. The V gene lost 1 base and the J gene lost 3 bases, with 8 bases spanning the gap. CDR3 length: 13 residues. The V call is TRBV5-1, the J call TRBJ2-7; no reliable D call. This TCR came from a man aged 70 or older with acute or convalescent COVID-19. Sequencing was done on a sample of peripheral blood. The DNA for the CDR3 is TGCGCCAGCAGCTTGATTCCGGGCTACGAGCAGTACTTC. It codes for CASSLIPGYEQYF.